This entry concerns a single T cell receptor beta chain. The antigen is undetermined. This table comes from immunoSEQ multiplex PCR, and its TCRdb copy is limited to in-frame clones, with some not included. The repertoire consists of some 83,000 clones, with approximately 95% occurring once and the leading ten covering around 2.1%. V lost 4 bases, J lost 2 bases, and 0 bases stayed unmatched. The CDR3 is 13 residues long. Per the germline V gene, CDR1 is ENHRY and CDR2 is SYGVKD. This sample stems from a study of cytomegalovirus exposure and HLA in healthy donors. Whole-study context: Per a later analysis, the roughly 670 first-cohort and 100 to 150 validation repertoires shared one platform. Whole-study results and caveats: Among the CMV-associated chains, a few were confirmed in vitro as specific for CMV antigens. The classifier reportedly diagnosed cytomegalovirus status with high sensitivity and specificity. Listed as cytomegalovirus-associated were more than 150 TCR beta chains.

The gene calls are TRBV10-3 and TRBJ2-5; 8 nucleotides match TRBD1. Sequenced material: PBMCs. The TCR sequence derives from a woman aged 18 to 35 in good health and CMV-seronegative. DNA of the CDR3: TGTGCCATCAGTGGGACAGGGCAAGAGACCCAGTACTTC. Encoded protein: CAISGTGQETQYF.